The sequence of this TCR beta chain was determined in a study of CD8 T cells in Susac syndrome. There are 14 residues in the CDR3. Trimming shortened V by 5 bases and J by 6 bases, and 15 bases separated the two germline ends. Germline CDR1 is PRHDT and CDR2 is FYEKMQ (reference sequence). This clonotype was seen once. RNA in amounts of about 0.5 to 1 ug was reverse transcribed with random hexamers. TCRdb called the immunoSEQ multiplex PCR reads again in MiXCR, with one record for every CDR3 protein. The table records 180,000 or so distinct CDR3 sequences, less than 95% of them present only once. The source of this sequence is a human donor in good health. The chain combines TRBV13 with TRBJ2-3; D possibly corresponds to TRBD2 (7 bases). Sequences were obtained from CD4+ T cells from PBMCs. In DNA, the CDR3 is TGTGCCAGCAGCCCGGGAGGACAGTACGATACGCAGTATTTT. As protein: CASSPGGQYDTQYF.